This is a list of T cell receptor beta chains from one sample in a study of cytotoxic CD8 clonotypes in ibrutinib-treated CLL. Only in-frame clones appear in the TCRdb table, and some are missing; sequencing was by immunoSEQ multiplex PCR. Of 330,000 or so clones in the sample, roughly 67% were seen once. The sequenced sample was PBMCs, obtained after 36 months of ibrutinib treatment. These receptors all come from a human donor with chronic lymphocytic leukemia. Both conserved end residues are part of each CDR3. Each record gives: V gene, J gene, clone size, D gene, CDR3 DNA, CDR3 protein. The D gene is left open where the match is weak. For some rows the clone size is stated as once, few or many, or as a class when expanded; others skip it.

V gene: TRBV28
J gene: TRBJ2-3
clone size: NA
D gene: NA
CDR3 DNA: TGTGCCACCCTAGCGAGTACAGATACGCAGTATTTT
CDR3 protein: CATLASTDTQYF

V gene: TRBV7-8
J gene: TRBJ2-7
clone size: NA
D gene: NA
CDR3 DNA: TGTGCCAGCAGCTTAGCCGGCAGGACCTACGAGCAGTACTTC
CDR3 protein: CASSLAGRTYEQYF

V gene: TRBV9
J gene: TRBJ1-2
clone size: NA
D gene: TRBD1
CDR3 DNA: TGTGCCAGCAGCGTAGACCGCGACAGGGGGGACGATGGCTACACCTTC
CDR3 protein: CASSVDRDRGDDGYTF

V gene: TRBV9
J gene: TRBJ2-3
clone size: NA
D gene: TRBD2
CDR3 DNA: TGTGCCAGCAGCGTATCGACGGGAGGGCCGAGAGATACGCAGTATTTT
CDR3 protein: CASSVSTGGPRDTQYF

V gene: TRBV6-5
J gene: TRBJ2-7
clone size: few
D gene: NA
CDR3 DNA: TGTGCCAGCAGTTACTCGGCCTTCTACGAGCAGTACTTC
CDR3 protein: CASSYSAFYEQYF

V gene: TRBV19
J gene: TRBJ2-2
clone size: NA
D gene: NA
CDR3 DNA: TGTGCCAGCCTTGGGGTGGGTACGAACACCGGGGAGCTGTTTTTT
CDR3 protein: CASLGVGTNTGELFF

V gene: TRBV6-5
J gene: TRBJ1-6
clone size: NA
D gene: NA
CDR3 DNA: TGTGCCAGCAGTTTCGATACTTCACCCCTCCACTTT
CDR3 protein: CASSFDTSPLHF

V gene: TRBV6-1
J gene: TRBJ2-5
clone size: NA
D gene: NA
CDR3 DNA: TGTGCCAGCAGTGAAGGGTCAGGAGAGACCCAGTACTTC
CDR3 protein: CASSEGSGETQYF

V gene: TRBV2
J gene: TRBJ2-7
clone size: few
D gene: NA
CDR3 DNA: TGTGCCAGCAGTGATGCGGGATTAGAGCCCGGTTCCTACGAGCAGTACTTC
CDR3 protein: CASSDAGLEPGSYEQYF

V gene: TRBV2
J gene: TRBJ1-2
clone size: few
D gene: NA
CDR3 DNA: TGTGCCACCCTACCCGGGGAGAGACATGGCTACACCTTC
CDR3 protein: CATLPGERHGYTF

V gene: TRBV5-4
J gene: TRBJ2-7
clone size: NA
D gene: NA
CDR3 DNA: TGTGCCACTGGTGGGTCCCCCTACGAGCAGTACTTC
CDR3 protein: CATGGSPYEQYF

V gene: TRBV5-3
J gene: TRBJ1-1
clone size: NA
D gene: TRBD1
CDR3 DNA: TGTGCCAGAAGCTGGACAGGGAAAGCTTTCTTT
CDR3 protein: CARSWTGKAFF

V gene: TRBV19
J gene: TRBJ1-1
clone size: few
D gene: TRBD1
CDR3 DNA: TGTGCCAGTAGTCTCAGGACAGGGAGGACTGAAGCTTTCTTT
CDR3 protein: CASSLRTGRTEAFF

V gene: TRBV28
J gene: TRBJ1-4
clone size: few
D gene: NA
CDR3 DNA: TGTGCCACCTGGAACCCTGGGGGAAAACTGTTTTTT
CDR3 protein: CATWNPGGKLFF

V gene: TRBV19
J gene: TRBJ1-2
clone size: NA
D gene: NA
CDR3 DNA: TGTGCCAGTAGTAGGGGGACATCCAGACTCTATGGCTACACCTTC
CDR3 protein: CASSRGTSRLYGYTF

V gene: TRBV10-3
J gene: TRBJ1-4
clone size: NA
D gene: TRBD1
CDR3 DNA: TGTGCCATCAGTCCTTCGACAGGGGGAAATGAAAAACTGTTTTTT
CDR3 protein: CAISPSTGGNEKLFF

V gene: TRBV13
J gene: TRBJ1-1
clone size: few
D gene: NA
CDR3 DNA: TGTGCCAGCAGCTTATCCCCCCGGGGGAACACTGAAGCTTTCTTT
CDR3 protein: CASSLSPRGNTEAFF

V gene: TRBV18
J gene: TRBJ2-7
clone size: NA
D gene: TRBD1
CDR3 DNA: TGTGCCAGCTCACCTCCCGGGACAGGGGGCCACGAGCAGTACTTC
CDR3 protein: CASSPPGTGGHEQYF

V gene: TRBV5-1
J gene: TRBJ1-2
clone size: NA
D gene: TRBD1
CDR3 DNA: TGCGCCAGCAGCCTCCGGACAGGGTTTGACTATGGCTACACCTTC
CDR3 protein: CASSLRTGFDYGYTF

V gene: TRBV4-1
J gene: TRBJ2-6
clone size: NA
D gene: NA
CDR3 DNA: TGCGCCAGCAGCCAAGGCCCCTTAAGCTCTGGGGCCAACGTCCTGACTTTC
CDR3 protein: CASSQGPLSSGANVLTF

V gene: TRBV10-3
J gene: TRBJ2-7
clone size: NA
D gene: TRBD1
CDR3 DNA: TGTGCCATCAGTGGAAGTCCCCGGGACGGACAGGGGCGAAGGGTACAGTACTTC
CDR3 protein: CAISGSPRDGQGRRVQYF

V gene: TRBV7-6
J gene: TRBJ2-1
clone size: NA
D gene: NA
CDR3 DNA: TGTGCCAGCAGCCCGGAGGTGGGGGGCTATGAGCAGTTCTTC
CDR3 protein: CASSPEVGGYEQFF

V gene: TRBV6-5
J gene: TRBJ1-5
clone size: few
D gene: NA
CDR3 DNA: TGTGCCAGCAGTCCCTCGGCCCGAGATCAGCCCCAGCATTTT
CDR3 protein: CASSPSARDQPQHF

V gene: TRBV6-1
J gene: TRBJ2-3
clone size: once
D gene: NA
CDR3 DNA: TGTGCCAGCAGCAGGGGTAGCTCAGGCACAGATACGCAGTATTTT
CDR3 protein: CASSRGSSGTDTQYF

V gene: TRBV4-1
J gene: TRBJ2-7
clone size: NA
D gene: TRBD2
CDR3 DNA: TGCGCCAGCAGCCAGGTTAGCGGGCCCCCCTACGAGCAGTACTTC
CDR3 protein: CASSQVSGPPYEQYF

V gene: TRBV29-1
J gene: TRBJ2-1
clone size: NA
D gene: TRBD2
CDR3 DNA: TGCAGCGTTGAAAGGCGGGGGGGATGGGTGGATGAGCAGTTCTTC
CDR3 protein: CSVERRGGWVDEQFF

V gene: TRBV29-1
J gene: TRBJ2-2
clone size: NA
D gene: NA
CDR3 DNA: TGCAGCGTTGAAGGTGGAAGGGGCACCGGGGAGCTGTTTTTT
CDR3 protein: CSVEGGRGTGELFF

V gene: TRBV5-1
J gene: TRBJ2-7
clone size: NA
D gene: NA
CDR3 DNA: TGCGCCAGCAGCTTCCTACCGGGACTGATCAATTCAGGCTACGAGCAGTACTTC
CDR3 protein: CASSFLPGLINSGYEQYF

V gene: TRBV4-1
J gene: TRBJ2-1
clone size: NA
D gene: NA
CDR3 DNA: TGCGCCAGCAGCCATGTAACAGGGGACTTTGAGCAGTTCTTC
CDR3 protein: CASSHVTGDFEQFF

V gene: TRBV27
J gene: TRBJ2-3
clone size: NA
D gene: TRBD1
CDR3 DNA: TGTGCCAGCAGTCCCGGACAGGGCCCGGGGACAGATACGCAGTATTTT
CDR3 protein: CASSPGQGPGTDTQYF

V gene: TRBV25-1
J gene: TRBJ2-4
clone size: NA
D gene: TRBD1
CDR3 DNA: TGTGCCAGCAGCCCTTGGAGGGCAGGGGGCGTAGCCAAAAACATTCAGTACTTC
CDR3 protein: CASSPWRAGGVAKNIQYF

V gene: TRBV29-1
J gene: TRBJ2-7
clone size: NA
D gene: NA
CDR3 DNA: TGCAGCGTTGTCCGACCCCTGACAGGCATGACCTACGAGCAGTACTTC
CDR3 protein: CSVVRPLTGMTYEQYF

V gene: TRBV5-1
J gene: TRBJ2-7
clone size: few
D gene: NA
CDR3 DNA: TGCGCCAGCAGCTTGCAACAGACCTACGAGCAGTACTTC
CDR3 protein: CASSLQQTYEQYF

V gene: TRBV5-6
J gene: TRBJ2-7
clone size: NA
D gene: NA
CDR3 DNA: TGTGCCAGCAGCGGACCCTTGATGGGAACCTTCTACGAGCAGTACTTC
CDR3 protein: CASSGPLMGTFYEQYF

V gene: TRBV11-1
J gene: TRBJ1-1
clone size: NA
D gene: TRBD1
CDR3 DNA: TGTGCCAGCAGCCAGCCAGTCGACAGACAGGGCGTCACTGAAGCTTTCTTT
CDR3 protein: CASSQPVDRQGVTEAFF